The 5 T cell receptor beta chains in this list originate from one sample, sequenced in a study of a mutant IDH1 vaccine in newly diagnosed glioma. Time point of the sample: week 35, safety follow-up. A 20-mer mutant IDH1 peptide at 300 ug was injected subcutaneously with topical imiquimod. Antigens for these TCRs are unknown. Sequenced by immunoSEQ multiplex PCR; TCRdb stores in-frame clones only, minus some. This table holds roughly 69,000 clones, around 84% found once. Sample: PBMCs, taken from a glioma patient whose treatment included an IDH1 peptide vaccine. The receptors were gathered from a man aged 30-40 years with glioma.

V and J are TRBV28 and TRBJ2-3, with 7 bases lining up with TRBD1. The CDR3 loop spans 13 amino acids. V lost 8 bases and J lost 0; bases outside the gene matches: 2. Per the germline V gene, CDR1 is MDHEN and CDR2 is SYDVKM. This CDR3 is CASGTASTDTQYF. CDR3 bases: TGTGCCAGCGGGACAGCTAGCACAGATACGCAGTATTTT.

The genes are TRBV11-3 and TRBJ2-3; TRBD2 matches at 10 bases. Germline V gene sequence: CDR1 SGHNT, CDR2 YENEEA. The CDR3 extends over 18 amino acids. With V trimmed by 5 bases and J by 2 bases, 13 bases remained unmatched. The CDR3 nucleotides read TGTGCCAGCAGCCCCTCGAGCGGGGGGGCCCGAGTCACAGATACGCAGTATTTT. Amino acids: CASSPSSGGARVTDTQYF.

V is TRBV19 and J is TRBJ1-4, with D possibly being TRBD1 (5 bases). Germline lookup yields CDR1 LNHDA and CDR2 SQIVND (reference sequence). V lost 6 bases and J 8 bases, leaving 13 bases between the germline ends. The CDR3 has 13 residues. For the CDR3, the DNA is TGTGCCAGTAGGTCGCAGGGAAGCGAAAAACTGTTTTTT. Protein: CASRSQGSEKLFF.

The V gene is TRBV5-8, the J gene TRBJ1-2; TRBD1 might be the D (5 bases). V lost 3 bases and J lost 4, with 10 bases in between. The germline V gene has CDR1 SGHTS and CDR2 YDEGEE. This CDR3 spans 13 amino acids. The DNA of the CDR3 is TGTGCCAGCAGCTCATTAGACAGCTATGGCTACACCTTC. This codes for CASSSLDSYGYTF.

The CDR3 DNA sequence: TGTGCCAGCAGCCTCGACCCCACAGATACGCAGTATTTT. As protein: CASSLDPTDTQYF. The chain employs TRBV7-6 and TRBJ2-3; D gene unclear. CDR3 length equals 13 residues. CDR1 and CDR2 from the germline V gene are SGHVS and FNYEAQ. The germline V and J ends were trimmed by 5 bases and 2 bases, with 8 bases remaining between them. The full variable domain, in which reference TRBV7-6 and TRBJ2-3 provide the parts outside the CDR3, is GAGVSQSPRYKVTKRGQDVALRCDPISGHVSLYWYRQALGQGPEFLTYFNYEAQQDKSGLPNDRFSAERPEGSISTLTIQRTEQRDSAMYRCASSLDPTDTQYFGPGTRLTVL.